The following is a T cell receptor (beta chain) sequence with its context. The V gene lost 6 bases and the J gene lost 9 bases, with 24 bases spanning the gap. CDR3 size: 15 residues. CDR1 is DFQATT, CDR2 SNEGSKA, per germline (reference sequence). The record originates from a study of CD8 T cells in Susac syndrome. The TEMRA cells underwent FACS enrichment, while the CD8+ and CD4+ T cells underwent negative isolation. Reverse transcription used roughly 0.45 to 1 ug RNA and random hexamers. The method of amplification for TCR beta CDR3 was immunoSEQ multiplex PCR, covering 54 Vbeta and 13 Jbeta. Via MiXCR, TCRdb re-called the immunoSEQ multiplex PCR reads, giving one row per CDR3 protein. Of 150,000 or so distinct CDR3 sequences listed, about 94% are singletons.

This chain joins TRBV20-1 and TRBJ2-1; D unresolved. The sample was CD8+ T cells from PBMCs. This TCR was recovered from a human donor with multiple sclerosis. CDR3 nucleotides: TGCAGTGCATCGACTCACCCCTTTCCCACGGTTGAGCAGTTCTTC. Residues: CSASTHPFPTVEQFF.